This TCR beta chain came from a study of shared clonotypes between healthy human individuals. Overall study findings and caveats: Clonotype sharing among donors likely depends on sequencing depth.

Concerning this clone itself: Its antigen is not identified.

Several immunoSEQ 96-well plates shared each subset's DNA, each plate a replicate. The method was immunoSEQ multiplex PCR; TCRdb's version includes in-frame clones alone and lacks a portion of them. This sample has fewer than 600,000 clones, with 60% to 85% found just once. The CDR3 length is 18 residues. Per the germline V gene, CDR1 is MNHEY and CDR2 is SMNVEV (reference sequence). J was trimmed by 0 bases and V by 5 bases; bases with no gene match: 4. The clonotype comes from a woman in her thirties or forties in good health. Some clones in this sample may be carry-over from other donors' samples. This sequence joins TRBV27 and TRBJ2-1, with TRBD2 matching over 16 bases. The sample taken for sequencing was PBMCs. The CDR3 DNA is TGTGCCAGCAGTATAGGGACTAGCGGGAGGGGCTCCTACAATGAGCAGTTCTTC. Translating gives CASSIGTSGRGSYNEQFF.